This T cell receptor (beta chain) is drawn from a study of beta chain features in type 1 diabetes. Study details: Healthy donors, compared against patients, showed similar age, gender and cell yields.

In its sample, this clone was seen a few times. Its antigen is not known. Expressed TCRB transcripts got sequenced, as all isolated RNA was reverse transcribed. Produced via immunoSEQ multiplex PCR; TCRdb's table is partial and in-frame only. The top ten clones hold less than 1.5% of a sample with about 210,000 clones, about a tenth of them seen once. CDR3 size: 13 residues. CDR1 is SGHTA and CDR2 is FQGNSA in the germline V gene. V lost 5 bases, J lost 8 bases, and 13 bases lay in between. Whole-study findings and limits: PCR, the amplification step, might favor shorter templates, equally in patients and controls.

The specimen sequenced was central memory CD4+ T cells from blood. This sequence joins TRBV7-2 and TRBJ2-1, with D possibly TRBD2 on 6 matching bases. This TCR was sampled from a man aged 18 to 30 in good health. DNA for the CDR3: TGTGCCAGCAGCACGGGAGTAGACCATGAGCAGTTCTTC. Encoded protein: CASSTGVDHEQFF.